Detailed here is one T cell receptor beta chain. This CDR3 is built from 11 residues. The germline V gene encodes CDR1 DFQATT and CDR2 SNEGSKA (reference sequence). V gave up 4 bases and J gave up 9 bases, with 13 bases separating them. The data are from a study of cytotoxic CD8 clonotypes in ibrutinib-treated CLL. This table comes from immunoSEQ multiplex PCR, and its TCRdb copy is limited to in-frame clones, with some not included. The sample carries some 76,000 clones, approximately 82% recorded once. This specimen consisted of PBMCs, obtained after 24 months of ibrutinib treatment. This TCR derives from a human donor with chronic lymphocytic leukemia. The chain joins TRBV20-1 to TRBJ2-7; D remains ambiguous. The CDR3 region is CSAKYPVGQYF. The CDR3 nucleotides are TGCAGTGCTAAGTACCCAGTGGGGCAGTACTTC.